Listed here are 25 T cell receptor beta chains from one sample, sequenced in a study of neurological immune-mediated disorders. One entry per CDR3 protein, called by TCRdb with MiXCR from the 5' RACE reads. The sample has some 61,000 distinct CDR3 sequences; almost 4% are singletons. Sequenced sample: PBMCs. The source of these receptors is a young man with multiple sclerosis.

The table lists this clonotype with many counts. The CDR3 DNA reads TGCGCCAGCAAGGACGCGGTCAGCACAGATACGCAGTATTTT. It encodes CASKDAVSTDTQYF. The rearrangement links TRBV5-1 to TRBJ2-3, with unresolved D. Germline CDR1 reads SGHRS; CDR2 reads YFSETQ. Trimming cost V 6 bases and J 0 bases, with 11 bases left between them. The CDR3 contains 14 residues.

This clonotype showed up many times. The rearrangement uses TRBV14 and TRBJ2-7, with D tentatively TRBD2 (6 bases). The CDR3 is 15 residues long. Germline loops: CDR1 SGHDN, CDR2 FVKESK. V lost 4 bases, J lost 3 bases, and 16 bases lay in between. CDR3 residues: CASSRMGGGNYEQYF. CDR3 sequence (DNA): TGTGCCAGCAGCCGTATGGGAGGCGGGAACTACGAGCAGTACTTC.

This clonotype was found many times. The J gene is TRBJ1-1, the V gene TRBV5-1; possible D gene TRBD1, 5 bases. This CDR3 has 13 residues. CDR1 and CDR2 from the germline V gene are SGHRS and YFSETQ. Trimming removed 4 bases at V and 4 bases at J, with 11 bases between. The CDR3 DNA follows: TGCGCCAGCAGCGGAGCCGGGGGCACTGAAGCTTTCTTT. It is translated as CASSGAGGTEAFF.

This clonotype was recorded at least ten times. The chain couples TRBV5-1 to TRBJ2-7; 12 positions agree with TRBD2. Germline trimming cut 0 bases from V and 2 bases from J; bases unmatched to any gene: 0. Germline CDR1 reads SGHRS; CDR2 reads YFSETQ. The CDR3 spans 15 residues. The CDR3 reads CASSLGLAGAYEQYF. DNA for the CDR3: TGCGCCAGCAGCTTGGGACTAGCGGGGGCCTACGAGCAGTACTTC.

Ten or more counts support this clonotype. CDR3 protein: CASSLLLRGDFQETQYF. In nucleotides, the CDR3 is TGTGCCAGCAGCCTGTTATTGAGAGGGGATTTCCAAGAGACCCAGTACTTC. The V and J genes are TRBV7-8 and TRBJ2-5; D could derive from TRBD1 or TRBD2 (5 bases each). Germline-derived CDR1 and CDR2 are SGHVS and FQNEAQ. The CDR3 length is 17 residues. Trimming removed 5 bases from V and 1 base from J, with 20 bases in between.

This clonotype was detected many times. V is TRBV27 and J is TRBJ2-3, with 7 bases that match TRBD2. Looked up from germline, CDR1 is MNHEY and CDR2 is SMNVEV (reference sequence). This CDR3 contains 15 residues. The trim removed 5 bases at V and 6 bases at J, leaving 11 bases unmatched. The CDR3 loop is CASSPGDYSKDTQYF. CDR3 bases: TGTGCCAGCAGTCCCGGGGACTACTCGAAGGATACGCAGTATTTT.

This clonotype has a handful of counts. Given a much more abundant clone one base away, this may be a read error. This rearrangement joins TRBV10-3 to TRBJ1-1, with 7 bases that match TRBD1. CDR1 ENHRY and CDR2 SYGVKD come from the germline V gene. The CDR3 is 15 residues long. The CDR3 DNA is TGTGCCATCGGTGAGAGCCTCTCAGGGGGAACTGAAGCTTTCTTT. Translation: CAIGESLSGGTEAFF.

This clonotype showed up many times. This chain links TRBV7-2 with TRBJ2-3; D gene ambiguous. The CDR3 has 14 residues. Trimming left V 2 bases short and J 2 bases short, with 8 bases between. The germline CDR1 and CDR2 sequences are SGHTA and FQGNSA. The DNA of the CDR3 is TGTGCCAGCAGCTTATCATACAACACAGATACGCAGTATTTT. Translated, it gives CASSLSYNTDTQYF. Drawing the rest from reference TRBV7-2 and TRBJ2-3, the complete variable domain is GAGVSQSPSNKVTEKGKDVELRCDPISGHTALYWYRQSLGQGLEFLIYFQGNSAPDKSGLPSDRFSAERTGGSVSTLTIQRTQQEDSAVYLCASSLSYNTDTQYFGPGTRLTVL.

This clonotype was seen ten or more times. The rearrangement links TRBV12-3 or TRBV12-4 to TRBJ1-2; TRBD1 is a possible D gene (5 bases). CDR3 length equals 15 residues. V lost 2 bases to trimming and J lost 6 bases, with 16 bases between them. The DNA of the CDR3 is TGTGCCAGCAGTTTAACTAATCGGGACGGTCATGGCTACACCTTC. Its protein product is CASSLTNRDGHGYTF.

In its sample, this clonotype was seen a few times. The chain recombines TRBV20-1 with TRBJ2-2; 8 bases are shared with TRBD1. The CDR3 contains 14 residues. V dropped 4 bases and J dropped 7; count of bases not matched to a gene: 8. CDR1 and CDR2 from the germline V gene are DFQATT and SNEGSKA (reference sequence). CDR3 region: CSANGRGRIGELFF. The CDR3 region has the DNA TGCAGTGCTAACGGCAGGGGGCGCATCGGGGAGCTGTTTTTT.

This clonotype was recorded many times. CDR3 protein: CAISETYGLDSYEQYF. In nucleotides, the CDR3 is TGTGCCATCAGTGAGACCTATGGACTAGACTCCTACGAGCAGTACTTC. The V and J genes are TRBV10-3 and TRBJ2-7, with TRBD2 matching 7 bases. V shed 2 bases and J 0 bases; nucleotides not matched to a gene: 7. The CDR3 totals 16 residues. Germline lookup yields CDR1 ENHRY and CDR2 SYGVKD.

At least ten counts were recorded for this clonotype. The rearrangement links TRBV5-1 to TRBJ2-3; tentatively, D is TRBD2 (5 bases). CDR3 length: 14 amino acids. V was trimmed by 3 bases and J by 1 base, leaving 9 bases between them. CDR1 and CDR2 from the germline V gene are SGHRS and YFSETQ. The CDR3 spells CASSWGDRTDTQYF. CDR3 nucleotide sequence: TGCGCCAGCAGCTGGGGAGACCGCACAGATACGCAGTATTTT.

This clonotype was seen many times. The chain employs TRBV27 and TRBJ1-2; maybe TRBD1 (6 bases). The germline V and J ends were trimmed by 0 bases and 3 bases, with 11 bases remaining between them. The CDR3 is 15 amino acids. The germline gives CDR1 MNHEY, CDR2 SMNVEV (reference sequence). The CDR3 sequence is CASSLSQGNHYGYTF. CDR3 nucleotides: TGTGCCAGCAGTTTATCACAGGGTAATCACTATGGCTACACCTTC.

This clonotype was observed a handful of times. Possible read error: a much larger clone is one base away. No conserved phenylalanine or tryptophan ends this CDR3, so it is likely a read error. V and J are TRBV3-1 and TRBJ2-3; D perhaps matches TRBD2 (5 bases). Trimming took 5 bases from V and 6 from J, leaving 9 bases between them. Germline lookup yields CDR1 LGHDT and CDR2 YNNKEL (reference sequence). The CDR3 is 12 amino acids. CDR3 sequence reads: CASSYIADTQYI. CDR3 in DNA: TGTGCCAGCAGCTATATAGCGGATACGCAGTATATT.

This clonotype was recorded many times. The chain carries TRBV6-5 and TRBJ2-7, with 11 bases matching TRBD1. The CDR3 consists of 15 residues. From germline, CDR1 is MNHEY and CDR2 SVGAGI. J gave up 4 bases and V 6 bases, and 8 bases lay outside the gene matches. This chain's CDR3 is CASRPGQGVVYEQYF. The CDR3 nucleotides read TGTGCCAGCAGGCCGGGACAGGGGGTAGTGTACGAGCAGTACTTC.

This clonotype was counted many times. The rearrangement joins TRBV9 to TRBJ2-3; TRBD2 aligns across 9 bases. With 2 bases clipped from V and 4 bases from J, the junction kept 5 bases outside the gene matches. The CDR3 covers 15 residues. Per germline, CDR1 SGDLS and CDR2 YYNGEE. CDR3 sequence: CASSVSSGAPDTQYF. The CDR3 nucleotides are TGTGCCAGCAGCGTCTCTAGCGGGGCTCCAGATACGCAGTATTTT.

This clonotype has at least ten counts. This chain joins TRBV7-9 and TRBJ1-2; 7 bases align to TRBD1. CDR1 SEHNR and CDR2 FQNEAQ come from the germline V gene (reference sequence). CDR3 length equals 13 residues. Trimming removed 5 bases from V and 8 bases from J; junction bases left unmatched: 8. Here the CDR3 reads CASSQDRARGYTF. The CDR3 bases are TGTGCCAGCAGCCAAGACAGGGCGAGGGGCTACACCTTC.

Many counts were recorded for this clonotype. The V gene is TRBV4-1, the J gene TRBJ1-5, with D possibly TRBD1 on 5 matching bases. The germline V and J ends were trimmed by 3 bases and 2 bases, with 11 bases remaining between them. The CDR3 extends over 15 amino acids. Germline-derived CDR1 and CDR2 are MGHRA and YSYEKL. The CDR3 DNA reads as TGCGCCAGCAGCCACTTAGGGGAGCGCAATCAGCCCCAGCATTTT. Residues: CASSHLGERNQPQHF.

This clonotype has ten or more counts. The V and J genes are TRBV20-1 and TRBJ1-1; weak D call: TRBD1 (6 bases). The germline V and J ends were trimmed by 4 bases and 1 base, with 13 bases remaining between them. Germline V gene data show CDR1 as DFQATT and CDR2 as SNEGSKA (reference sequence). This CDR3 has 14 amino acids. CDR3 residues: CSAIGGSGNTEAFF. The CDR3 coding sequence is TGCAGTGCTATAGGGGGTAGCGGGAACACTGAAGCTTTCTTT.

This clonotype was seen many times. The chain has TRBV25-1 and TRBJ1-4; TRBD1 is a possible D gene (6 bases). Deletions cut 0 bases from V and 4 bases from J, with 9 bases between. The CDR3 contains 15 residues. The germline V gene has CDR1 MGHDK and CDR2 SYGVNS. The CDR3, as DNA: TGTGCCAGCAGTGAATATAGGGGGGATAATGAAAAACTGTTTTTT. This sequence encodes CASSEYRGDNEKLFF.

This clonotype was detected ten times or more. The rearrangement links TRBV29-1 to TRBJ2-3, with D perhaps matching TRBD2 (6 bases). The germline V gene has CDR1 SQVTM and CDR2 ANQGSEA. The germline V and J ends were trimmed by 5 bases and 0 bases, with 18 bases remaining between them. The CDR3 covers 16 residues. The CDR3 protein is CSVRAGQRGSTDTQYF. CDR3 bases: TGCAGCGTTCGGGCAGGACAACGGGGGAGCACAGATACGCAGTATTTT.

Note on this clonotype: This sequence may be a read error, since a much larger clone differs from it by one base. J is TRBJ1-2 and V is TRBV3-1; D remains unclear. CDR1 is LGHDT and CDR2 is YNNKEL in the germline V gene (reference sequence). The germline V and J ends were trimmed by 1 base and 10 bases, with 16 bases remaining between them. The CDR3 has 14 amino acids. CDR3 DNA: TGTGCCAGCAGCCAAGTAGGAGGAGAAGAGGACTACACCTTC. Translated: CASSQVGGEEDYTF.

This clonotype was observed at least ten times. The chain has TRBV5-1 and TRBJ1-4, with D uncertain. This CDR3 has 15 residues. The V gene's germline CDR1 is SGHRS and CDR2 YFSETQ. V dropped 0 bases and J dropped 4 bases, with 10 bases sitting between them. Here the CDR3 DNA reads TGCGCCAGCAGCTTGGCGCTCAGCGGTAATGAAAAACTGTTTTTT. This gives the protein CASSLALSGNEKLFF.

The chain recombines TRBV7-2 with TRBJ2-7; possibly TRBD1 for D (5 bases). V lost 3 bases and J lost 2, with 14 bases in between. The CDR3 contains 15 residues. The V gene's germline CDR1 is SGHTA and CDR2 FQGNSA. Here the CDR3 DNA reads TGTGCCAGCAGCTTGACAGCAAACCTAGCCTACGAGCAGTACTTC. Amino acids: CASSLTANLAYEQYF.

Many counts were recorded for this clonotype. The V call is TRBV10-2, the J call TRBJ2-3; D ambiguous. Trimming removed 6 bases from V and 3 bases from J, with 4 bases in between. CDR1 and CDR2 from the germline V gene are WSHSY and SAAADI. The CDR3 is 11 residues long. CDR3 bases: TGCGCCAGCAGCCAGACAGATACGCAGTATTTT. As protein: CASSQTDTQYF.